These 30 T cell receptor beta chains were sequenced from one sample in a study of blood T cell repertoires in COVID-19. Sequencing used immunoSEQ multiplex PCR; TCRdb keeps in-frame clones, though not all of them. The repertoire consists of a few hundred thousand clones, with 65% to 90% occurring once and the leading ten covering more than 6%. The sequencing input was peripheral blood. The receptors stem from a human donor in a cohort sampled during active COVID-19.

The rearrangement joins TRBV3-1 (or the pseudogene TRBV3-2) to TRBJ2-5; 9 nucleotides match TRBD2. The CDR3 has 15 residues. The V gene's germline CDR1 is LGHDT and CDR2 YNNKEL (reference sequence). V was pared by 4 bases and J by 2 bases, with 5 bases of the junction left unmatched. The CDR3: CASSLTSGGQETQYF. The CDR3 region has the DNA TGTGCCAGCAGCCTGACTAGCGGAGGGCAAGAGACCCAGTACTTC.

The chain combines TRBV5-6 with TRBJ1-1; no firm D call. Germline CDR1 SGHDT, CDR2 YYEEEE. The CDR3 covers 13 residues. Between the trimmed V and J ends, which lost 4 bases and 0 bases, there was a span of 7 bases. The CDR3 is CASSLQMNTEAFF. CDR3 coding DNA: TGTGCCAGCAGCCTACAGATGAACACTGAAGCTTTCTTT.

CDR3 protein: CASSPSRDRGTISNQPQHF. The CDR3 coding sequence is TGTGCCAGCAGCCCAAGCCGGGACAGGGGAACCATTAGCAATCAGCCCCAGCATTTT. The chain combines TRBV5-6 with TRBJ1-5, with 10 bases fitting TRBD1. The CDR3 is made up of 19 amino acids. CDR1 is SGHDT, CDR2 YYEEEE, per germline. V lost 4 bases and J lost 0; bases outside the gene matches: 13.

The V gene is TRBV2, the J gene TRBJ1-1; a weak D match, TRBD1 (5 bases). Looked up from germline, CDR1 is SNHLY and CDR2 is FYNNEI. The CDR3 length is 13 residues. Trimming removed 8 bases from V and 0 bases from J, with 10 bases in between. For the CDR3, the DNA is TGTGCCAGCTTTCAGGGTATGAACACTGAAGCTTTCTTT. It is translated as CASFQGMNTEAFF.

The chain combines TRBV7-9 with TRBJ1-2; TRBD1 matches 7 bases. V lost 5 bases, J lost 2 bases, and 2 bases stayed unmatched. The CDR3 has 13 amino acids. Per the germline V gene, CDR1 is SEHNR and CDR2 is FQNEAQ (reference sequence). CDR3 sequence (DNA): TGTGCCAGCAGCGCGGGACAGAACTATGGCTACACCTTC. Its translation is CASSAGQNYGYTF.

The V gene is TRBV7-8, the J gene TRBJ2-6; D unclear. Trimming took off 2 bases at V and 0 bases at J, with 11 bases between the two ends. From germline, CDR1 is SGHVS and CDR2 FQNEAQ. The CDR3 spans 17 residues. The CDR3 sequence: CASSLLAMFSGANVLTF. Here the CDR3 DNA reads TGTGCCAGCAGCTTACTGGCAATGTTCTCTGGGGCCAACGTCCTGACTTTC.

The CDR3: CASSLGLDRNTDTQYF. The CDR3 nucleotides read TGTGCCAGCAGCTTAGGATTGGACAGAAACACAGATACGCAGTATTTT. This chain uses TRBV7-9 with TRBJ2-3; TRBD1 might be the D (6 bases). This CDR3 is built from 16 residues. V lost 1 base, J lost 2 bases, and 13 bases lay in between. Germline V gene sequence: CDR1 SEHNR, CDR2 FQNEAQ (reference sequence).

J is TRBJ1-2 and V is TRBV27; 10 nucleotides match TRBD1. The CDR3 runs to 15 residues. In germline, CDR1 is MNHEY, CDR2 SMNVEV (reference sequence). After removal of 8 bases from V and 4 bases from J, the junction contained 10 bases not matched to a gene. The CDR3, as DNA: TGTGCCAGCGGCGGACAGGGGGTGTCCCCCTATGGCTACACCTTC. Residues: CASGGQGVSPYGYTF.

This chain uses TRBV7-3 with TRBJ2-1, with TRBD2 matching 11 bases. Unmatched junction bases numbered 15, after V lost 4 bases and J lost 4 bases. Germline V CDR1 and CDR2: SGHTA, FQGTGA. The CDR3 loop spans 19 amino acids. The CDR3 DNA follows: TGTGCCAGCAGCTCGGTCCTAGCGGGGGGCTACTCAACTTACAATGAGCAGTTCTTC. It specifies CASSSVLAGGYSTYNEQFF.

In this sample, this clone turned up a few times. Other DNA sequences within the sample encode an identical CDR3. The chain links TRBV24-1 to TRBJ1-2; D gene ambiguous. Trimming took 1 base from V and 10 from J, leaving 9 bases between them. Germline CDR1 and CDR2: KGHDR and SFDVKD. CDR3 size: 12 residues. For the CDR3, the DNA is TGTGCCACCAGTGATTTAAGAGGTTCCTACACCTTC. Translation: CATSDLRGSYTF.

The rearrangement links TRBV19 to TRBJ1-5; D is unclear. Germline CDR1 LNHDA, CDR2 SQIVND (reference sequence). The CDR3 runs 17 residues. Trimming shortened V by 2 bases and J by 2 bases, and 16 bases separated the two germline ends. For the CDR3, the DNA is TGTGCCAGTAGTATATCCGGTTCCAGGTTGGGCAATCAGCCCCAGCATTTT. It translates to CASSISGSRLGNQPQHF. The whole variable domain, remainder taken from reference TRBV19 and TRBJ1-5, is DGGITQSPKYLFRKEGQNVTLSCEQNLNHDAMYWYRQDPGQGLRLIYYSQIVNDFQKGDIAEGYSVSREKKESFPLTVTSAQKNPTAFYLCASSISGSRLGNQPQHFGDGTRLSIL.

This clone appeared once. The genes are TRBV19 and TRBJ1-5, with D perhaps matching TRBD1 (5 bases). V was shortened by 0 bases and J by 2 bases, with 8 bases between the two germline ends. CDR1 and CDR2 from the germline V gene are LNHDA and SQIVND (reference sequence). This CDR3 comprises 15 residues. CDR3 DNA sequence: TGTGCCAGTAGTATAGACAGGGAAGGCAATCAGCCCCAGCATTTT. Residues: CASSIDREGNQPQHF.

This chain connects TRBV5-4 to TRBJ1-1; D remains unclear. Trimming cost V 0 bases and J 0 bases, with 9 bases left between them. Germline V gene lookup returns CDR1 SGHNT and CDR2 YYREEE (reference sequence). The CDR3 has 15 amino acids. The CDR3 bases are TGTGCCAGCAGCTTGGAGAGAGCCTTGAACACTGAAGCTTTCTTT. Translation: CASSLERALNTEAFF. Drawing the rest from reference TRBV5-4 and TRBJ1-1, the complete variable domain is ETGVTQSPTHLIKTRGQQVTLRCSSQSGHNTVSWYQQALGQGPQFIFQYYREEENGRGNFPPRFSGLQFPNYSSELNVNALELDDSALYLCASSLERALNTEAFFGQGTRLTVV.

V is TRBV24-1 and J is TRBJ2-1; 9 bases are shared with TRBD2. Germline lookup yields CDR1 KGHDR and CDR2 SFDVKD. The V gene end was trimmed by 4 bases and the J gene end by 4 bases; junction bases not matched to a gene: 7. This CDR3 is 16 amino acids long. CDR3 nucleotide sequence: TGTGCCACCAGTGACCATAGCGGGGGAAATTACAATGAGCAGTTCTTC. Protein product: CATSDHSGGNYNEQFF.

This clone occurred many times. The chain combines TRBV12-5 with TRBJ2-5, with D perhaps TRBD2 (6 bases). Trimming pared 6 bases from V and 1 base from J, leaving 21 bases between. Germline CDR1 is LGHNT and CDR2 is FRNRAP. The CDR3 consists of 17 residues. The CDR3, as DNA: TGTGCTAGTGGCGCCGGGATGGTAGCGGAGGTCCAAGAGACCCAGTACTTC. This encodes CASGAGMVAEVQETQYF.

This clone was recorded once. This chain connects TRBV12-5 to TRBJ1-1; the D is unclear. V lost 6 bases, J lost 1 base, and 12 bases lay in between. The germline V gene has CDR1 LGHNT and CDR2 FRNRAP. The CDR3 loop spans 14 amino acids. As DNA, the CDR3 is TGTGCTAGTGGGGACTGGACGGCGAACACTGAAGCTTTCTTT. It encodes CASGDWTANTEAFF.

The chain is built from TRBV13 and TRBJ1-2; D may be TRBD1 (5 bases). This CDR3 is built from 14 residues. Per the germline V gene, CDR1 is PRHDT and CDR2 is FYEKMQ (reference sequence). The V gene lost 3 bases and the J gene lost 4 bases, with 12 bases spanning the gap. The CDR3 is CASSLEGILYGYTF. The CDR3 DNA reads as TGTGCCAGCAGCTTGGAGGGGATCCTCTATGGCTACACCTTC.

This clone appeared many times. The chain's CDR3 is CASSAGRGGSNQPQHF. The CDR3 coding sequence is TGTGCCAGCAGTGCTGGAAGGGGAGGCAGCAATCAGCCCCAGCATTTT. The chain carries TRBV25-1 and TRBJ1-5, with D possibly matching TRBD1 (5 bases). This CDR3 is built from 16 residues. The V end lost 4 bases, the J end lost 1 base, and 14 bases lay between the germline ends. Germline-derived CDR1 and CDR2 are MGHDK and SYGVNS.

The chain carries TRBV9 and TRBJ1-1; no clear D gene. Trimming took 2 bases from V and 0 from J, leaving 5 bases between them. The CDR3 sequence is 13 residues long. Germline lookup yields CDR1 SGDLS and CDR2 YYNGEE. CDR3 DNA: TGTGCCAGCAGCGTGTCAGTGAACACTGAAGCTTTCTTT. It yields the protein CASSVSVNTEAFF.

With respect to this clone: The junction shows a germline mismatch at one end, possibly a read error. The chain employs TRBV18 and TRBJ1-3; 8 bases line up with TRBD1. The CDR3 consists of 11 residues. Germline CDR1 and CDR2: KGHSH and LQKENI. The CDR3 here is CASSSGQGEHF. For the CDR3, the DNA is TGTGCCAGCTCATCCGGACAGGGAGAACATTTT.

V is TRBV11-3 and J is TRBJ2-7, with 10 bases matching TRBD1. The CDR3 totals 17 residues. Germline CDR1 SGHNT, CDR2 YENEEA. The trim removed 5 bases at V and 2 bases at J, leaving 12 bases unmatched. CDR3 region: CASSKGALDRGAYEQYF. CDR3 in DNA: TGTGCCAGCAGCAAAGGGGCCCTGGACAGGGGGGCCTACGAGCAGTACTTC.

The chain recombines TRBV27 with TRBJ1-2, with TRBD1 identical over 12 bases. V dropped 2 bases and J dropped 8; count of bases not matched to a gene: 9. Germline loops: CDR1 MNHEY, CDR2 SMNVEV (reference sequence). The CDR3 consists of 16 residues. As DNA, the CDR3 is TGTGCCAGCAGTTTAGGGGGGACAGGGGGCAGAGAGGGCTACACCTTC. Protein: CASSLGGTGGREGYTF.

V is TRBV13 and J is TRBJ2-7; TRBD1 agrees at 8 bases. The CDR3 covers 16 residues. Germline CDR1 is PRHDT and CDR2 is FYEKMQ (reference sequence). The trim removed 0 bases at V and 4 bases at J, leaving 8 bases unmatched. CDR3 loop: CASSLGMGTGIYEQYF. The DNA of the CDR3 is TGTGCCAGCAGCTTAGGCATGGGGACAGGTATATACGAGCAGTACTTC.

This chain connects TRBV6-5 to TRBJ1-1; perhaps TRBD1 as D (6 bases). CDR3 length: 14 residues. Trimming left V 8 bases short and J 3 bases short, with 16 bases between. Germline assignment: CDR1 MNHEY and CDR2 SVGAGI. In DNA form, the CDR3 reads TGTGCCAGCCACTTACAGGGACCCCACACTGAAGCTTTCTTT. Amino acids: CASHLQGPHTEAFF.

This chain links TRBV12-3 or TRBV12-4 with TRBJ1-2, with D perhaps matching TRBD1 (5 bases). V shed 4 bases and J shed 8 bases, with 8 bases lying between them. This CDR3 has 11 residues. CDR3 sequence (DNA): TGTGCCAGCAGTTCGACAGTCGGCTACACCTTC. This translates into CASSSTVGYTF.

This rearrangement joins TRBV5-1 to TRBJ1-6; D gene ambiguous. Germline V CDR1 and CDR2: SGHRS, YFSETQ. The CDR3 is 15 amino acids. V gave up 5 bases and J gave up 5 bases, with 14 bases separating them. The DNA of the CDR3 is TGCGCCAGCAGGAGGCAGATCGAAGATAATTCACCCCTCCACTTT. Encoded protein: CASRRQIEDNSPLHF.

This rearrangement joins TRBV11-2 to TRBJ2-2; 8 bases agree with TRBD2. This CDR3 is built from 16 residues. Germline V gene data show CDR1 as SGHAT and CDR2 as FQNNGV. After removal of 7 bases from V and 3 bases from J, the junction contained 10 bases not matched to a gene. Written as DNA, the CDR3 is TGTGCCAGCACTCCCCGGGGGGGGGCGGACACCGGGGAGCTGTTTTTT. Its protein product is CASTPRGGADTGELFF.

With regard to this clone: In the same sample, other DNA sequences code for this CDR3. This chain joins TRBV12-3 or TRBV12-4 and TRBJ1-2, with a tentative D call TRBD1 (5 bases). This CDR3 spans 11 amino acids. Trimming stripped 6 bases from V and 8 bases from J, with 10 bases between. The CDR3 here is CASSSRGGYTF. Here the CDR3 DNA reads TGTGCCAGCAGCTCTCGGGGGGGCTACACCTTC.

J is TRBJ1-1 and V is TRBV2; weak D call: TRBD1 (6 bases). V lost 6 bases to trimming and J lost 5 bases, with 16 bases between them. This CDR3 has 14 residues. CDR1 is SNHLY and CDR2 is FYNNEI in the germline V gene. The CDR3 sequence is CASRVTGLWTEAFF. DNA of the CDR3: TGTGCCAGCAGGGTCACAGGGCTATGGACTGAAGCTTTCTTT. The variable domain in full, completed from reference TRBV2 and TRBJ1-1, reads EPEVTQTPSHQVTQMGQEVILRCVPISNHLYFYWYRQILGQKVEFLVSFYNNEISEKSEIFDDQFSVERPDGSNFTLKIRSTKLEDSAMYFCASRVTGLWTEAFFGQGTRLTVV.

The chain joins TRBV5-4 to TRBJ1-1; no firm D call. Germline values: CDR1 SGHNT, CDR2 YYREEE (reference sequence). The ends were cut back, 6 bases at V and 2 bases at J, with 14 bases in the middle. The CDR3 runs 14 residues. The CDR3 loop is CASTKGVPNTEAFF. The CDR3 bases are TGTGCCAGCACCAAAGGAGTACCAAACACTGAAGCTTTCTTT.